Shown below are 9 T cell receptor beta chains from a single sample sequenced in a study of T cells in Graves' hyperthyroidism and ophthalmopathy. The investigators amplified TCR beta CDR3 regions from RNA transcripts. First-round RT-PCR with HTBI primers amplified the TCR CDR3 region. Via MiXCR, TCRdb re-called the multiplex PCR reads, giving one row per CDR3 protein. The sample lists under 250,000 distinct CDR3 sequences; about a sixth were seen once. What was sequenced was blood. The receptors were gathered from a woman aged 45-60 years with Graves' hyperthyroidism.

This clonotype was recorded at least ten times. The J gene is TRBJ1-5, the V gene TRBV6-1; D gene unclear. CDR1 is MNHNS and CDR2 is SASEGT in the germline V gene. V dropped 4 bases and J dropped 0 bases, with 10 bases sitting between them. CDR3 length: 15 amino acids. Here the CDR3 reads CASSANSRSNQPQHF. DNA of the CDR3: TGTGCCAGCAGTGCCAACAGTCGTAGCAATCAGCCCCAGCATTTT.

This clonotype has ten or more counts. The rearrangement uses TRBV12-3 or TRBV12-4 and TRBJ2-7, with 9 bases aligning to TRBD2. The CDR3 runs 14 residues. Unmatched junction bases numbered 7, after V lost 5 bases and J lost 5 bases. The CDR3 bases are TGTGCCAGCAGTCATAGCGGGAGTGCGGACGAGCAGTACTTC. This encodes CASSHSGSADEQYF.

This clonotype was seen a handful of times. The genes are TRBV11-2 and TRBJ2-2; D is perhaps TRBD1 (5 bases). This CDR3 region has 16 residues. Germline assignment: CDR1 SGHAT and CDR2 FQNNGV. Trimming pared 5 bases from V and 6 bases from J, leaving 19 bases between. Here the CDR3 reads CASSTSLGLSAGELFF. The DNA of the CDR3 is TGTGCCAGCAGCACATCTCTGGGGCTAAGCGCCGGGGAGCTGTTTTTT. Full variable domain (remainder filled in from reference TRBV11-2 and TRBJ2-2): EAGVAQSPRYKIIEKRQSVAFWCNPISGHATLYWYQQILGQGPKLLIQFQNNGVVDDSQLPKDRFSAERLKGVDSTLKIQPAKLEDSAVYLCASSTSLGLSAGELFFGEGSRLTVL.

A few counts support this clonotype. The CDR3 sequence: CASSMSLVAAYEQYF. For the CDR3, the DNA is TGTGCCAGCAGTATGTCCCTAGTCGCTGCCTACGAGCAGTACTTC. The V call is TRBV2, the J call TRBJ2-7; no definite D call. Trimming shortened V by 5 bases and J by 2 bases, and 16 bases separated the two germline ends. The CDR3 length is 15 residues. CDR1 is SNHLY and CDR2 is FYNNEI in the germline V gene.

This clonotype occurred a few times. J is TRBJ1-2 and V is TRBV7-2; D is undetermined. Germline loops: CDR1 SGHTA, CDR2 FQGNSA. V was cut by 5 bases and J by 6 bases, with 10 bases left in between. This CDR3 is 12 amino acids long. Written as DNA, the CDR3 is TGTGCCAGCAGCCCCGACTATGATGGCTACACCTTC. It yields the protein CASSPDYDGYTF.

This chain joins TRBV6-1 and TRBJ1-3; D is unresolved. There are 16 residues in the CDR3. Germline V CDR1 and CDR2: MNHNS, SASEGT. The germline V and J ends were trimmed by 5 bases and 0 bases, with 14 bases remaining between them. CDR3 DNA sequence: TGTGCCAGCAGTAAAATAACCCTTCACTCTGGAAACACCATATATTTT. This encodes CASSKITLHSGNTIYF.

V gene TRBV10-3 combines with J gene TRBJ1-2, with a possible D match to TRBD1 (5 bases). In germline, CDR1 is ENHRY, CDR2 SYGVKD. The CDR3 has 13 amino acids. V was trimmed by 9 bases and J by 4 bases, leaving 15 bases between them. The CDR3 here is CAMEALDSYGYTF. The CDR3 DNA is TGTGCCATGGAGGCCCTTGACAGCTATGGCTACACCTTC.

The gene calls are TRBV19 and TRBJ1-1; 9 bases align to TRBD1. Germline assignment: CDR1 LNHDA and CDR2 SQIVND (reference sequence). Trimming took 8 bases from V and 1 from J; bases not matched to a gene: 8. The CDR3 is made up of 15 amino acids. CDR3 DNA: TGTGCCAGTCGTCCCGGGACAGGGACGAACACTGAAGCTTTCTTT. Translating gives CASRPGTGTNTEAFF.

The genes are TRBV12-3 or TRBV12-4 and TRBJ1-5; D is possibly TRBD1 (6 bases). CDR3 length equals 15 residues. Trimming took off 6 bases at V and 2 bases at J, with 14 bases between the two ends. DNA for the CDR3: TGTGCCAGCAGCCCAGGGGTAATGGGCAATCAGCCCCAGCATTTT. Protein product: CASSPGVMGNQPQHF.